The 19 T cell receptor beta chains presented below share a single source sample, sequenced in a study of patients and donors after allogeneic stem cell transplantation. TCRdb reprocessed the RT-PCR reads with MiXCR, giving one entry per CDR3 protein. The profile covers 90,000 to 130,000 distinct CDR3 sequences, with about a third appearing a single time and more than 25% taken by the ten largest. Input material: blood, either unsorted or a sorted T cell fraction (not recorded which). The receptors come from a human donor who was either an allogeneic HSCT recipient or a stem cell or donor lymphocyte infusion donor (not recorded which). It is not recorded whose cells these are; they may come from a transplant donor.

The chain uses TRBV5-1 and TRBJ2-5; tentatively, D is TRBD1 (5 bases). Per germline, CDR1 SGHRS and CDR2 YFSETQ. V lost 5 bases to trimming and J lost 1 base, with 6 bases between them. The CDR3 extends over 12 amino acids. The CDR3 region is CASRQAQETQYF. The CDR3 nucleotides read TGCGCCAGCAGACAGGCCCAAGAGACCCAGTACTTC.

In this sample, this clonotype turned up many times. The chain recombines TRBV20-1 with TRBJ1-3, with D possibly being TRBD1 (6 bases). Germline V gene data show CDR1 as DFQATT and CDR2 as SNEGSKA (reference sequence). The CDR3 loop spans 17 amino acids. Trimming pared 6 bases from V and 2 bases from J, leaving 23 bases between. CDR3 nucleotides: TGCAGTGCCAAGAGGGGGGATTCCCGCCGTCCTGGAAACACCATATATTTT. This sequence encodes CSAKRGDSRRPGNTIYF.

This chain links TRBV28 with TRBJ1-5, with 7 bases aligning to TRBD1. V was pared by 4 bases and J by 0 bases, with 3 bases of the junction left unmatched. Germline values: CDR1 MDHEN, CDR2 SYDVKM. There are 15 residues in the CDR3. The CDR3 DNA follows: TGTGCCAGCAGTTGGGGACAGTTTAGCAATCAGCCCCAGCATTTT. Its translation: CASSWGQFSNQPQHF. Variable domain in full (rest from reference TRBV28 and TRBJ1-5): DVKVTQSSRYLVKRTGEKVFLECVQDMDHENMFWYRQDPGLGLRLIYFSYDVKMKEKGDIPEGYSVSREKKERFSLILESASTNQTSMYLCASSWGQFSNQPQHFGDGTRLSIL.

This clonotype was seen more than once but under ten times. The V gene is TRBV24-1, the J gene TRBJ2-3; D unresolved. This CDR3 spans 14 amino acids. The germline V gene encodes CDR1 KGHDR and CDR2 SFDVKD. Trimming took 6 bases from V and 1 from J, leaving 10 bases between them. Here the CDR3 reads CATSYSPCTDTQYF. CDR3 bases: TGTGCCACCAGTTACTCTCCCTGCACAGATACGCAGTATTTT.

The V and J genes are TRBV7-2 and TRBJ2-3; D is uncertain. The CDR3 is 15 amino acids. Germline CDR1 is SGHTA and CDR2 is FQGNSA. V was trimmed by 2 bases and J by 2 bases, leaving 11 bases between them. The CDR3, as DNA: TGTGCCAGCAGCTTATTGTCGTTATTCACAGATACGCAGTATTTT. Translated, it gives CASSLLSLFTDTQYF.

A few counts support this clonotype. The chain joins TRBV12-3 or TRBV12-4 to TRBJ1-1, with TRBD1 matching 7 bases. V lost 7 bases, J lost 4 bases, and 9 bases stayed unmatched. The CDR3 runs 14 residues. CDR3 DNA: TGTGCCAGCAAGGGGGCCGGCGGAGGCACTGAAGCTTTCTTT. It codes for CASKGAGGGTEAFF.

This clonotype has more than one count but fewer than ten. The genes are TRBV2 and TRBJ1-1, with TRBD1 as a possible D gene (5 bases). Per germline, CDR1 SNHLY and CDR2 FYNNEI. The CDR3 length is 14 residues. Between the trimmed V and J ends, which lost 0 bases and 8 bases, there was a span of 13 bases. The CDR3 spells CASSEALPGKEAFF. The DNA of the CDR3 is TGTGCCAGCAGTGAAGCGCTTCCAGGGAAAGAAGCTTTCTTT. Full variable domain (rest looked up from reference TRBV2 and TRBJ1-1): EPEVTQTPSHQVTQMGQEVILRCVPISNHLYFYWYRQILGQKVEFLVSFYNNEISEKSEIFDDQFSVERPDGSNFTLKIRSTKLEDSAMYFCASSEALPGKEAFFGQGTRLTVV.

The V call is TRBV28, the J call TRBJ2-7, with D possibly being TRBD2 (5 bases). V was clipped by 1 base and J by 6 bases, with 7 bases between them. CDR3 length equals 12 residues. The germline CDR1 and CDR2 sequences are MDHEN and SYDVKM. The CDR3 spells CASSLLGVEQYF. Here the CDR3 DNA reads TGTGCCAGCAGTTTATTGGGAGTCGAGCAGTACTTC.

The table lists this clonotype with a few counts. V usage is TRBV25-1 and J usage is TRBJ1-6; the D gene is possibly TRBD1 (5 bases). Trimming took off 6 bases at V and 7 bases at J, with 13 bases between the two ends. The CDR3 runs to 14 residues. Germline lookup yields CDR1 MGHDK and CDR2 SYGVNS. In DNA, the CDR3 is TGTGCCAGCAGCCCGGGACGGAGAAATTCACCCCTCCACTTT. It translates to CASSPGRRNSPLHF.

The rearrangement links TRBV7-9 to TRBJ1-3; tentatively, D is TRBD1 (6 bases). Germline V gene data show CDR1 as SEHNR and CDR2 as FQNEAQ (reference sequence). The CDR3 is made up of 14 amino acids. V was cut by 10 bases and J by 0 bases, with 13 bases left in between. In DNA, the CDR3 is TGTGCCACCATATCGGACAGCTCTGGAAACACCATATATTTT. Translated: CATISDSSGNTIYF.

CDR3 sequence: CASSPWTSEYKQYF. The CDR3 DNA is TGTGCCAGCAGTCCCTGGACTAGCGAGTATAAGCAGTACTTC. This rearrangement joins TRBV27 to TRBJ2-7; 9 positions match TRBD2. Germline V gives CDR1 MNHEY, CDR2 SMNVEV (reference sequence). With 5 bases clipped from V and 8 bases from J, the junction kept 10 bases outside the gene matches. The CDR3 runs to 14 residues.

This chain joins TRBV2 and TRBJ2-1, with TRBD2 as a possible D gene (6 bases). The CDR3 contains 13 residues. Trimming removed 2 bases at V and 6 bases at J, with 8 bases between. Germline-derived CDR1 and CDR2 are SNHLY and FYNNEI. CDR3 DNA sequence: TGTGCCAGCAGTGAAACTAGCCTCAATGAGCAGTTCTTC. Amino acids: CASSETSLNEQFF.

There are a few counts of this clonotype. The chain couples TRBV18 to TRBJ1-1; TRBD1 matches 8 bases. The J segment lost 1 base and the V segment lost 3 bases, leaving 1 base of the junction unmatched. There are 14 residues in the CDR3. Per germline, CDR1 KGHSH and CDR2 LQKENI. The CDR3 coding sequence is TGTGCCAGCTCACCGACAGGGGAGAACACTGAAGCTTTCTTT. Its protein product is CASSPTGENTEAFF.

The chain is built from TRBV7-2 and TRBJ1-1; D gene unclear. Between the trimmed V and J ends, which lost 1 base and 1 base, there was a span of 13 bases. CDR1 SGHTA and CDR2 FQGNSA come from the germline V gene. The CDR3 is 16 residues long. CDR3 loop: CASSLVVTWGNTEAFF. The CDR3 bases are TGTGCCAGCAGCTTAGTTGTGACCTGGGGGAACACTGAAGCTTTCTTT.

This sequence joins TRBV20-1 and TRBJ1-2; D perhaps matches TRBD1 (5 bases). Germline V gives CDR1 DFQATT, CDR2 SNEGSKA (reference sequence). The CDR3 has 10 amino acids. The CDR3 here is CRWDNYGYTF. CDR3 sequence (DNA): TGCAGATGGGACAACTATGGCTACACCTTC.

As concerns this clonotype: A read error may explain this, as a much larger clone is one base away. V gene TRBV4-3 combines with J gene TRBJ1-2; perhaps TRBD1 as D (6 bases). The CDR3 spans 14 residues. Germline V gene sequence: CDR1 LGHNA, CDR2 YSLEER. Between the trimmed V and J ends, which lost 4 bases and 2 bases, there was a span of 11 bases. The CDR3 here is CASSRQGINYGYTF. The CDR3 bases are TGCGCCAGCAGCCGGCAGGGGATCAACTATGGCTACACCTTC.

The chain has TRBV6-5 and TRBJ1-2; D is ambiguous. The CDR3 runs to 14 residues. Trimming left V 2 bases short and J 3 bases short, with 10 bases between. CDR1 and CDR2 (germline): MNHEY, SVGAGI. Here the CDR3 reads CASSYNRRDYGYTF. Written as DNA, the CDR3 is TGTGCCAGCAGTTACAACCGGCGGGACTATGGCTACACCTTC.

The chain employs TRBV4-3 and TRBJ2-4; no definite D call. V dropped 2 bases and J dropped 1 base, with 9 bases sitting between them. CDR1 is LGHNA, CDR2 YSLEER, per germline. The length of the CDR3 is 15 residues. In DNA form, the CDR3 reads TGCGCCAGCAGCCAACTTCCCGCTGCCAAAAACATTCAGTACTTC. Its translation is CASSQLPAAKNIQYF.

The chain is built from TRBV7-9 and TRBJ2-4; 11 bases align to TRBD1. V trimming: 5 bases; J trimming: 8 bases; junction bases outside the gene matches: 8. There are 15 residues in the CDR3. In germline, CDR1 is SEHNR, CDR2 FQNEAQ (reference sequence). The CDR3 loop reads CASSPWTGGVYIQYF. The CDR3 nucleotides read TGTGCCAGCAGCCCCTGGACAGGGGGCGTTTACATTCAGTACTTC.